This paragraph reports one TCR beta chain. Antigen specificity is unknown. The PCR had 60 Vbeta and 13 Jbeta primers. Profiled with immunoSEQ multiplex PCR; TCRdb holds only in-frame clones, not every one. The sample holds some 150,000 clones, 81% seen once. This record comes from a study of cytomegalovirus exposure and HLA in healthy donors. Broader study findings: Associated with cytomegalovirus, according to the listing, were around 160 TCR beta chains.

Per the germline V gene, CDR1 is SGHAT and CDR2 is FQNNGV. This CDR3 has 15 amino acids. The V gene lost 2 bases and the J gene lost 7 bases, with 18 bases spanning the gap. This clonotype originated in a woman in her forties or fifties in good health and CMV-seronegative. Sequenced material: PBMCs. The chain links TRBV11-2 to TRBJ2-7; a possible D gene is TRBD2 (6 bases). CDR3 sequence: CASSLLTSPPKEQYF. DNA for the CDR3: TGTGCCAGCAGCTTACTTACTAGCCCCCCTAAGGAGCAGTACTTC.